The present T cell receptor (beta chain) was sequenced within a study of shared clonotypes between healthy human individuals. Notes on the study in general: Rarefaction analysis demonstrated incomplete sorted-subset sequencing notwithstanding large depth. It was expected that sequencing depth would affect clonotype sharing among donors.

Assay used: immunoSEQ multiplex PCR; TCRdb lists only in-frame clones, some missing. This sample has fewer than 1.4 million clones, with around 78% found just once. CD45RA-negative memory and CD45RA+ naive subsets were split from the CD4+ cells. CDR3 length: 15 amino acids. Germline loops: CDR1 SEHNR, CDR2 FQNEAQ (reference sequence). Trimming removed 0 bases from V and 5 bases from J, with 13 bases in between. On this clone itself: Its target is unknown.

The sequenced sample consisted of memory CD4+ T cells from PBMCs. Described subset: CD45RA-negative fraction. The origin of this receptor is a man aged 18 to 35 in good health. Some clones in this sample may be carry-over from other donors' samples. This chain connects TRBV7-9 to TRBJ1-2, with a tentative D call TRBD1 (5 bases). The CDR3 bases are TGTGCCAGCAGCTTAGCGGCAAATGCAGGGTATGGCTACACCTTC. Translating it yields CASSLAANAGYGYTF.